The 20 T cell receptor beta chains in this list originate from one sample, sequenced in a study of shared clonotypes between healthy human individuals. Profiling relied on immunoSEQ multiplex PCR, and the TCRdb table lists in-frame clones only, not all of them. The sample has under 750,000 clones, approximately 72% seen once. Specimen: memory CD4+ T cells sorted from blood. The sample's subset: CD45RA-negative fraction. The source of these receptors is a woman in her 30s in good health.

The chain combines TRBV28 with TRBJ1-5; D gene ambiguous. This CDR3 has 13 residues. Germline-derived CDR1 and CDR2 are MDHEN and SYDVKM. V lost 8 bases and J lost 4, with 12 bases in between. This CDR3 is CASVVAGNQPQHF. In DNA form, the CDR3 reads TGTGCCAGCGTGGTGGCCGGGAATCAGCCCCAGCATTTT.

This clone was counted only a few times. J is TRBJ2-1 and V is TRBV7-3; 10 bases agree with TRBD2. Germline CDR1 reads SGHTA; CDR2 reads FQGTGA. The V segment lost 5 bases and the J segment 6 bases; nucleotides outside the gene matches: 7. This CDR3 region has 15 residues. For the CDR3, the DNA is TGTGCCAGCAGCCCCAGGTCTAGCGGGAGCAATGAGCAGTTCTTC. Translated: CASSPRSSGSNEQFF.

With regard to this clone: A read error may explain this, as a much larger clone is one base away. Other DNA sequences in this specimen translate into the identical CDR3. This sequence joins TRBV7-9 and TRBJ2-7, with D perhaps matching TRBD1 (5 bases). CDR1 and CDR2 (germline): SEHNR, FQNEAQ (reference sequence). The CDR3 is made up of 14 amino acids. V was shortened by 5 bases and J by 0 bases, with 11 bases between the two germline ends. CDR3: CASSLRQSSYEQYF. The CDR3 DNA reads TGTGCCAGCAGCCTACGACAGAGCTCCTACGAGCAGTACTTC.

This clone appeared once. The V gene is TRBV5-1, the J gene TRBJ1-1, with D maybe TRBD1 (5 bases). V lost 4 bases and J 1 base, leaving 14 bases between the germline ends. CDR3 length equals 15 residues. Per germline, CDR1 SGHRS and CDR2 YFSETQ. The CDR3 is CASSLGRTGNTEAFF. The CDR3 nucleotides are TGCGCCAGCAGCCTGGGAAGAACAGGGAACACTGAAGCTTTCTTT.

This chain joins TRBV27 and TRBJ1-3, with 7 bases that match TRBD1. The germline CDR1 and CDR2 sequences are MNHEY and SMNVEV (reference sequence). The CDR3 is 14 residues long. V lost 2 bases to trimming and J lost 3 bases; unmatched junction nucleotides: 1. CDR3 nucleotide sequence: TGTGCCAGCAGTTTAAACAGGGGTGGAAACACCATATATTTT. Its protein product is CASSLNRGGNTIYF.

In DNA form, the CDR3 reads TGTGCCAGTCAGGGACAGCAGGACTATGGCTACACCTTC. This translates into CASQGQQDYGYTF. V usage is TRBV19 and J usage is TRBJ1-2; 7 positions match TRBD1. The CDR3 consists of 13 residues. The V gene end was trimmed by 8 bases and the J gene end by 3 bases; junction bases not matched to a gene: 6. Per germline, CDR1 LNHDA and CDR2 SQIVND (reference sequence).

This clone was observed a single time. V gene TRBV10-3 combines with J gene TRBJ1-5; TRBD1 is a possible D gene (6 bases). CDR1 is ENHRY, CDR2 SYGVKD, per germline. This CDR3 has 14 residues. Deletions cut 11 bases from V and 0 bases from J, with 14 bases between. The CDR3 nucleotides read TGTGCCGCCCGAGGGGGGAATAGCAATCAGCCCCAGCATTTT. Amino acids: CAARGGNSNQPQHF.

The genes are TRBV18 and TRBJ1-4; D is possibly TRBD1 (5 bases). V was trimmed by 2 bases and J by 10 bases, leaving 14 bases between them. CDR3 length: 14 amino acids. Germline CDR1 KGHSH, CDR2 LQKENI. In DNA form, the CDR3 reads TGTGCCAGCTCACCAGGGGCAGTAGAGGGAAAACTGTTTTTT. The encoded protein is CASSPGAVEGKLFF.

V gene TRBV11-2 combines with J gene TRBJ2-7, with a possible D match to TRBD1 (6 bases). The CDR3 is 15 amino acids. V lost 4 bases and J 0 bases, leaving 13 bases between the germline ends. Germline V lookup: CDR1 SGHAT, CDR2 FQNNGV. The CDR3 DNA sequence: TGTGCCAGCAGCTCCTTTGACAGGAGCTCCTACGAGCAGTACTTC. Translating it yields CASSSFDRSSYEQYF.

The V call is TRBV29-1, the J call TRBJ1-1; D unresolved. Looked up from germline, CDR1 is SQVTM and CDR2 is ANQGSEA. The CDR3 consists of 15 residues. V was shortened by 3 bases and J by 2 bases, with 16 bases between the two germline ends. CDR3 sequence (DNA): TGCAGCGTTGAGTTTCCAAGAGGGCCAAACACTGAAGCTTTCTTT. Translation gives CSVEFPRGPNTEAFF.

This sequence joins TRBV28 and TRBJ1-4; the match to TRBD1 covers 9 bases. CDR1 and CDR2 (germline): MDHEN, SYDVKM. CDR3 length: 13 residues. After removal of 10 bases from V and 6 bases from J, the junction contained 6 bases not matched to a gene. The CDR3 nucleotides are TGTGCCATCCAGACAGGGGGGCATGAAAAACTGTTTTTT. This translates into CAIQTGGHEKLFF.

The sample holds a few counts of this clone. This same CDR3 is encoded by further DNA sequences in the sample. The chain employs TRBV4-2 and TRBJ1-5; D is uncertain. The CDR3 sequence is 14 residues long. CDR1 LGHNA and CDR2 YNFKEQ come from the germline V gene. Trimming took off 0 bases at V and 3 bases at J, with 6 bases between the two ends. In DNA form, the CDR3 reads TGTGCCAGCAGCCAAGACTCGAACAATCAGCCCCAGCATTTT. Amino acids: CASSQDSNNQPQHF.

The J gene is TRBJ2-3, the V gene TRBV27, with D possibly matching TRBD2 (5 bases). V lost 3 bases to trimming and J lost 1 base, with 11 bases between them. This CDR3 is 15 amino acids long. CDR1 MNHEY and CDR2 SMNVEV come from the germline V gene (reference sequence). CDR3 DNA: TGTGCCAGCAGTTTCGGGGTCGGGGGCACAGATACGCAGTATTTT. Translation: CASSFGVGGTDTQYF.

The CDR3 bases are TGTGCCAGCAGCTTGGGGAATGATAACACTGAAGCTTTCTTT. This codes for CASSLGNDNTEAFF. The chain employs TRBV7-3 and TRBJ1-1, with unresolved D. The V gene lost 3 bases and the J gene lost 2 bases, with 10 bases spanning the gap. In germline, CDR1 is SGHTA, CDR2 FQGTGA. The CDR3 is 14 residues long.

This chain uses TRBV11-2 with TRBJ2-7; a possible D gene is TRBD1 (5 bases). Trimming shortened V by 5 bases and J by 6 bases, and 23 bases separated the two germline ends. CDR1 and CDR2 from the germline V gene are SGHAT and FQNNGV. This CDR3 is built from 16 residues. CDR3 protein: CASSNPYRLEKLEQYF. In DNA, the CDR3 is TGTGCCAGCAGCAATCCTTACAGGTTGGAGAAGCTCGAGCAGTACTTC. Full variable domain (rest looked up from reference TRBV11-2 and TRBJ2-7): EAGVAQSPRYKIIEKRQSVAFWCNPISGHATLYWYQQILGQGPKLLIQFQNNGVVDDSQLPKDRFSAERLKGVDSTLKIQPAKLEDSAVYLCASSNPYRLEKLEQYFGPGTRLTVT.

J is TRBJ2-1 and V is TRBV25-1, with D unresolved. Deletions cut 5 bases from V and 5 bases from J, with 10 bases between. Per germline, CDR1 MGHDK and CDR2 SYGVNS. The CDR3 is 13 amino acids. The CDR3 reads CASSFDADNEQFF. CDR3 sequence (DNA): TGTGCCAGCAGTTTCGACGCGGACAATGAGCAGTTCTTC.

The rearrangement joins TRBV6-5 to TRBJ2-3; D not resolved. The CDR3 loop spans 12 amino acids. Germline V gene data show CDR1 as MNHEY and CDR2 as SVGAGI. The germline V and J ends were trimmed by 8 bases and 2 bases, with 8 bases remaining between them. CDR3 region: CASSRTTDTQYF. CDR3 DNA sequence: TGTGCCAGCTCGCGGACCACAGATACGCAGTATTTT.

The gene calls are TRBV11-2 and TRBJ1-3; D is unresolved. The CDR3 is made up of 14 amino acids. V shed 2 bases and J shed 4 bases, with 9 bases lying between them. Germline V CDR1 and CDR2: SGHAT, FQNNGV. CDR3 bases: TGTGCCAGCAGCTTATCGGTCGCGGGAAACACCATATATTTT. Its translation: CASSLSVAGNTIYF.

The rearrangement uses TRBV7-8 and TRBJ2-1; D is possibly TRBD1 (5 bases). The CDR3 totals 12 residues. Deletions cut 0 bases from V and 16 bases from J, with 13 bases between. The germline V gene has CDR1 SGHVS and CDR2 FQNEAQ. CDR3 sequence: CASSLASQGSFF. DNA of the CDR3: TGTGCCAGCAGCTTAGCAAGTCAGGGTTCCTTCTTC.

This clone was recorded only once. This chain joins TRBV27 and TRBJ2-7; 7 bases align to TRBD1. Germline lookup yields CDR1 MNHEY and CDR2 SMNVEV (reference sequence). V shed 5 bases, J shed 2 bases, and the junction held 6 bases outside the gene matches. The length of the CDR3 is 14 residues. The CDR3 nucleotides read TGTGCCAGCAGTCCAACCGGGACAGCCTACGAGCAGTACTTC. Amino acid sequence: CASSPTGTAYEQYF.